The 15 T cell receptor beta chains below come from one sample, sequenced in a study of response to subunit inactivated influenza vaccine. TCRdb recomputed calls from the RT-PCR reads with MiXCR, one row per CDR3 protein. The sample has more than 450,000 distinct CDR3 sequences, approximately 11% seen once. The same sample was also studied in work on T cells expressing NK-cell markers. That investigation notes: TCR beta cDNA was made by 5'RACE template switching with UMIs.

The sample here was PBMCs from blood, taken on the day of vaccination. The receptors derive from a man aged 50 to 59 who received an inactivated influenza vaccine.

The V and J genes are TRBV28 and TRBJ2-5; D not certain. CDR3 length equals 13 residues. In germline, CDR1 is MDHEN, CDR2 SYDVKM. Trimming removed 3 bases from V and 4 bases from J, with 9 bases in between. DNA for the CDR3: TGTGCCAGCAGTTTGTACATGGGAGAGACCCAGTACTTC. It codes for CASSLYMGETQYF. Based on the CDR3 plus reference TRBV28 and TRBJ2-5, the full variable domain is DVKVTQSSRYLVKRTGEKVFLECVQDMDHENMFWYRQDPGLGLRLIYFSYDVKMKEKGDIPEGYSVSREKKERFSLILESASTNQTSMYLCASSLYMGETQYFGPGTRLLVL.

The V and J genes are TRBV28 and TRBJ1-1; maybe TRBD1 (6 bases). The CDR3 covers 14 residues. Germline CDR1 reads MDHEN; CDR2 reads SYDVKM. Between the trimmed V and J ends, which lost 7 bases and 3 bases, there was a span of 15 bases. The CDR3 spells CASTMTGGDTEAFF. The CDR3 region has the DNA TGTGCCAGCACCATGACAGGAGGGGACACTGAAGCTTTCTTT.

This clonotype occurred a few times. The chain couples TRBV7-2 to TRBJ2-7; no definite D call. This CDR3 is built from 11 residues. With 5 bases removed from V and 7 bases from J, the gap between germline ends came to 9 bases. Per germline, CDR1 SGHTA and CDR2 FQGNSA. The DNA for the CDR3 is TGTGCCAGCAGCCAAAGTCGGGAGCAGTACTTC. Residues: CASSQSREQYF. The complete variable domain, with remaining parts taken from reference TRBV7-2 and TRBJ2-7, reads GAGVSQSPSNKVTEKGKDVELRCDPISGHTALYWYRQSLGQGLEFLIYFQGNSAPDKSGLPSDRFSAERTGGSVSTLTIQRTQQEDSAVYLCASSQSREQYFGPGTRLTVT.

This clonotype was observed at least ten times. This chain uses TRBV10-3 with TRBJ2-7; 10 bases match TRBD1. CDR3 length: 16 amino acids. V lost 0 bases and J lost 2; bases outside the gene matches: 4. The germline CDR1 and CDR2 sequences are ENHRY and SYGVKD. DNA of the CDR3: TGTGCCATCAGTGAGTCGGTGGGGACAGGGGCCTACGAGCAGTACTTC. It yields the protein CAISESVGTGAYEQYF.

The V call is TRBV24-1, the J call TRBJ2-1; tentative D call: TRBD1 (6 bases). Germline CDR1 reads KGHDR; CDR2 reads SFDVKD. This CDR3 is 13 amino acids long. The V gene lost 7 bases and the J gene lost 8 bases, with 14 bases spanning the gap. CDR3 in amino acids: CATRQGWSHEQFF. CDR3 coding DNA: TGTGCCACCAGGCAGGGGTGGTCTCATGAGCAGTTCTTC.

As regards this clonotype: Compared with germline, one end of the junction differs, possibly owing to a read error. The CDR3 sequence is CATSPETVNNSPLHF. CDR3 DNA sequence: TGCGCCACCAGCCCGGAGACAGTGAATAATTCACCCCTCCACTTT. J is TRBJ1-6 and V is TRBV5-1, with a possible D match to TRBD1 (5 bases). In germline, CDR1 is SGHRS, CDR2 YFSETQ. The CDR3 is 15 amino acids.

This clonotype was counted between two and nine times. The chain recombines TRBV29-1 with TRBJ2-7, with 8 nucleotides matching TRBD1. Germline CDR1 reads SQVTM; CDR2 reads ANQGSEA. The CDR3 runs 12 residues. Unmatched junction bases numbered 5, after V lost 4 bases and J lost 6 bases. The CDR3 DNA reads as TGCAGCGTTGCTTACAGGGGGGCCGAGCAGTACTTC. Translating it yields CSVAYRGAEQYF.

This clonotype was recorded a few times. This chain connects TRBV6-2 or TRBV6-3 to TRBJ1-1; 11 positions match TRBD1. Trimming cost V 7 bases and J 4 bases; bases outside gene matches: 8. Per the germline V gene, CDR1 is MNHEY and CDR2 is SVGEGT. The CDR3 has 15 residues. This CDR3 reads CASTGQGARLTEAFF. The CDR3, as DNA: TGTGCCAGCACAGGACAGGGGGCGCGACTCACTGAAGCTTTCTTT.

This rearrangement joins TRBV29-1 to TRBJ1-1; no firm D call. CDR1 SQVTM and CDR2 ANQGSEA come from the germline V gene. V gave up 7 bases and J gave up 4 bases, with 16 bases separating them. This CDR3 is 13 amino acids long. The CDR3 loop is CSARTAGRTEAFF. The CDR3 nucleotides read TGCAGCGCCCGGACGGCTGGTCGCACTGAAGCTTTCTTT. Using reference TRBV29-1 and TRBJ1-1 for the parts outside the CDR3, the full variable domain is SAVISQKPSRDICQRGTSLTIQCQVDSQVTMMFWYRQQPGQSLTLIATANQGSEATYESGFVIDKFPISRPNLTFSTLTVSNMSPEDSSIYLCSARTAGRTEAFFGQGTRLTVV.

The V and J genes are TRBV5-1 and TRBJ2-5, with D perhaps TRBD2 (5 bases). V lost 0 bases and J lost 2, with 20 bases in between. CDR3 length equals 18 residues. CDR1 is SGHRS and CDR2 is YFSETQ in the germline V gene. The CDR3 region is CASSLEPRGGPKQETQYF. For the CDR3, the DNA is TGCGCCAGCAGCTTGGAACCGAGAGGAGGCCCAAAACAAGAGACCCAGTACTTC.

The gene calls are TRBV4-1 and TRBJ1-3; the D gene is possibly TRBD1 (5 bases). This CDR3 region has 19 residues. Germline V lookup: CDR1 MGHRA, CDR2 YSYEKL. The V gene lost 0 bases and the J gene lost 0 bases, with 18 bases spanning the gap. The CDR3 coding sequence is TGCGCCAGCAGCCAAGAAGGGGCCCTGATATCTCTCTCTGGAAACACCATATATTTT. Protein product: CASSQEGALISLSGNTIYF.

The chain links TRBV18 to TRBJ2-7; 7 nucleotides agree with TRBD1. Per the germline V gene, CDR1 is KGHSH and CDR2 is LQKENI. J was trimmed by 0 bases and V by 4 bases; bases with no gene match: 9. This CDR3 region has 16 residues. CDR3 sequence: CASSLQGTTGSYEQYF. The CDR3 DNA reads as TGTGCCAGCTCACTACAGGGGACGACTGGCTCCTACGAGCAGTACTTC.

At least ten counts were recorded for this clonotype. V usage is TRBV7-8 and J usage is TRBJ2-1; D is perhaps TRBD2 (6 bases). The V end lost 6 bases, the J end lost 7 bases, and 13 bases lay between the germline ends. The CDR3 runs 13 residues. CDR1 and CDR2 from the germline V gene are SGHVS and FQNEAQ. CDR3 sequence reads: CASREGYGNEQFF. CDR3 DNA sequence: TGTGCCAGCAGGGAGGGGTACGGTAATGAGCAGTTCTTC.

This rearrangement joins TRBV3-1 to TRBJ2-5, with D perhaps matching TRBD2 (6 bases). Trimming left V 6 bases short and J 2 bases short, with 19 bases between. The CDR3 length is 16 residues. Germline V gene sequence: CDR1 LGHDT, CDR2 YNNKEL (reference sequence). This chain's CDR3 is CASRPYSILAQETQYF. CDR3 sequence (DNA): TGTGCCAGCAGACCGTACTCCATACTAGCTCAAGAGACCCAGTACTTC.

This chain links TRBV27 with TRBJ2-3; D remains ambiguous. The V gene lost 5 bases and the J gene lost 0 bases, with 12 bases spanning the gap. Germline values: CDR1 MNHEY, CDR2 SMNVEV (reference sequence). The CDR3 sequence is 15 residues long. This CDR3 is CASSGTVGSTDTQYF. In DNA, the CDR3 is TGTGCCAGCAGTGGCACAGTGGGAAGCACAGATACGCAGTATTTT.